This TCR beta chain was identified in a study of T cells in Graves' hyperthyroidism and ophthalmopathy. What was amplified from RNA transcripts were TCR beta CDR3 regions. HTBI primers were used for first-round RT-PCR of the TCR CDR3. TCRdb independently ran MiXCR on the multiplex PCR reads; one entry per CDR3 protein. The top ten clones hold 30% to 40% of a sample with about 640,000 distinct CDR3 sequences, around 21% of them seen once. The CDR3 extends over 15 amino acids. Germline V CDR1 and CDR2: MDHEN, SYDVKM. J lost 7 bases, V lost 8 bases, and 12 bases had no gene match. This clonotype was seen ten or more times. Under 3 months was the duration of disease in ophthalmopathy patients, who also had a Clinical Activity Score of at least 3 and a NOSPECS grade of at least 4. Patients showing uncontrolled infection, other autoimmune disease, pregnancy or lactation were ineligible.

The specimen sequenced was blood. This rearrangement joins TRBV28 to TRBJ2-1; the match to TRBD2 covers 9 bases. The clonotype was recovered from a man aged 30 to 45 with Graves' ophthalmopathy. The CDR3 loop is CASRFVSSGDNEQFF. CDR3 DNA sequence: TGTGCCAGCCGCTTTGTGTCTAGCGGGGATAATGAGCAGTTCTTC.